Listed here are 6 T cell receptor beta chains from one sample, sequenced in a study of cytomegalovirus exposure and HLA in healthy donors. Primers included in the PCR were 60 Vbeta and 13 Jbeta primers. Libraries were prepared by immunoSEQ multiplex PCR; TCRdb keeps only in-frame clonotypes and omits some of them. This sample carries 200,000 to 250,000 clones, 70% to 80% of them seen once, and the ten largest clones take less than 2%. The material sequenced was PBMCs. These TCRs come from a woman aged 30 to 39 in good health and CMV-seronegative.

The chain joins TRBV14 to TRBJ1-1; a weak D match, TRBD1 (5 bases). Germline V gene data show CDR1 as SGHDN and CDR2 as FVKESK. The CDR3 loop spans 15 amino acids. The V end was cut by 4 bases, the J end by 5 bases, with 17 bases between. This CDR3 reads CASSPTRGYGTEAFF. In nucleotides, the CDR3 is TGTGCCAGCAGCCCTACAAGGGGATATGGAACTGAAGCTTTCTTT.

Here the CDR3 reads CASSILAGGPWFYTDTQYF. The CDR3 nucleotides read TGCGCCAGCAGCATATTAGCGGGGGGGCCTTGGTTCTACACAGATACGCAGTATTTT. The rearrangement joins TRBV5-1 to TRBJ2-3; 11 bases map to TRBD2. The CDR3 is 19 residues long. V was clipped by 4 bases and J by 2 bases; unmatched bases: 15. CDR1 is SGHRS and CDR2 is YFSETQ in the germline V gene.

As concerns this clone: This sample includes further DNA sequences coding for the same CDR3. This sequence joins TRBV7-3 and TRBJ1-5; D is ambiguous. CDR1 and CDR2 from the germline V gene are SGHTA and FQGTGA. The length of the CDR3 is 15 residues. V lost 5 bases and J lost 4, with 15 bases in between. CDR3 residues: CASSRIEQNNQPQHF. CDR3 sequence (DNA): TGTGCCAGCAGCCGCATAGAACAGAATAATCAGCCCCAGCATTTT.

CDR3 in amino acids: CASSLGTGGGVGTEAFF. The CDR3 region has the DNA TGCGCCAGCAGCTTGGGGACAGGGGGCGGAGTGGGCACTGAAGCTTTCTTT. The chain uses TRBV5-1 and TRBJ1-1, with 11 bases that match TRBD1. Germline loops: CDR1 SGHRS, CDR2 YFSETQ. V lost 0 bases and J lost 4; bases outside the gene matches: 8. This CDR3 has 17 residues.

In its sample, this clone was seen a few times. J is TRBJ2-7 and V is TRBV2; D uncertain. Trimming stripped 1 base from V and 2 bases from J, with 12 bases between. Germline V gene sequence: CDR1 SNHLY, CDR2 FYNNEI. The length of the CDR3 is 15 residues. This chain's CDR3 is CASSEERHNTYEQYF. Written as DNA, the CDR3 is TGTGCCAGCAGTGAAGAGCGTCACAACACCTACGAGCAGTACTTC.

CDR3: CSVLAGSDTGELFF. The CDR3 DNA reads as TGCAGCGTTCTAGCGGGGTCGGACACCGGGGAGCTGTTTTTT. The chain recombines TRBV29-1 with TRBJ2-2; 9 nucleotides line up with TRBD2. The CDR3 is 14 amino acids. Trimming removed 5 bases from V and 3 bases from J; junction bases left unmatched: 4. The V gene's germline CDR1 is SQVTM and CDR2 ANQGSEA.